These T cell receptor beta chains were read from a single sample in a study of T cell repertoires in cytomegalovirus infection. TCRdb reprocessed the reads via MiXCR and lists one record per CDR3 protein. This table holds approximately 340,000 distinct CDR3 sequences, just under 30% found once. These TCRs are of unknown antigen specificity. The sequenced sample was cultured PBMCs, obtained from culture after CMV antigen stimulation. Receptors originate from a human donor in good health (CMV status not recorded). Some clones in this sample may be carry-over from other donors' samples. Both conserved end residues are part of each CDR3. A D gene is named only where the DNA matches it firmly. Clone size is not always given. Where it is, it says once, few, many or a class for expanded clones.

v_call	d_call	clone_size	j_call	cdr3_aa	cdr3_nt
TRBV5-4	-	few	TRBJ2-7	CASSPGLGGRYEQYF	TGTGCCAGCAGCCCGGGGCTAGGAGGTCGGTACGAGCAGTACTTC
TRBV28	TRBD1	few	TRBJ2-5	CASSFSSGGGQETQYF	TGTGCCAGCAGTTTTAGTTCAGGGGGCGGGCAAGAGACCCAGTACTTC
TRBV11-2	TRBD2	-	TRBJ2-3	CASSSLKGAGGHKDTQYF	TGTGCCAGCAGCTCCCTCAAAGGGGCGGGGGGGCACAAAGATACGCAGTATTTT
TRBV7-4	-	-	TRBJ2-6	CASSPPSGANVLTF	TGTGCCAGCAGCCCACCCTCTGGGGCCAACGTCCTGACTTTC
TRBV5-1	-	-	TRBJ1-1	CASSLRQTPLNTEAFF	TGCGCCAGCAGCTTGAGGCAGACCCCATTGAACACTGAAGCTTTCTTT
TRBV5-1	-	-	TRBJ2-7	CASSLPGSGEQYF	TGCGCCAGCAGCTTGCCCGGGTCCGGCGAGCAGTACTTC
TRBV28	-	-	TRBJ2-3	CASSFGSGNTQYF	TGTGCCAGCAGTTTCGGTAGCGGCAATACGCAGTATTTT
TRBV6-1	TRBD1	-	TRBJ1-2	CASSDRTGGNYGYTF	TGTGCCAGCAGTGACCGGACAGGGGGGAACTATGGCTACACCTTC
TRBV24-1	-	few	TRBJ1-3	CATSDRTHGTIYF	TGTGCCACCAGTGATCGGACCCACGGGACCATATATTTT
TRBV7-2	TRBD1	few	TRBJ1-4	CASRSRTGGSGNEKLFF	TGTGCCAGCAGATCTAGGACAGGGGGTTCGGGTAATGAAAAACTGTTTTTT
TRBV25-1	-	-	TRBJ1-6	CASSPSRGDGSSPLHF	TGTGCCAGCAGCCCCTCGCGGGGGGATGGTAGCTCACCCCTCCACTTT
TRBV27	-	few	TRBJ1-1	CASSMAGGVAEAFF	TGTGCCAGCAGTATGGCAGGAGGGGTGGCTGAAGCTTTCTTT
TRBV6-5	-	few	TRBJ2-3	CASSFGERADTQYF	TGTGCCAGCAGTTTCGGGGAGCGAGCAGATACGCAGTATTTT
TRBV6-5	-	-	TRBJ1-1	CASSPRGLTEAFF	TGTGCCAGCAGTCCCCGGGGGCTCACTGAAGCTTTCTTT
TRBV7-3	-	-	TRBJ2-7	CASSLPETGYEQYF	TGTGCCAGCAGCTTACCAGAGACAGGATACGAGCAGTACTTC
TRBV12-3/TRBV12-4	-	-	TRBJ1-1	CASSLTAMNTEAFF	TGTGCCAGCAGCCTGACGGCCATGAACACTGAAGCTTTCTTT
TRBV7-6	TRBD1	few	TRBJ2-7	CASSSADRGNSYEQYF	TGTGCCAGCAGCTCCGCGGACAGGGGAAACTCCTACGAGCAGTACTTC
TRBV6-5	TRBD1	many	TRBJ2-4	CASSLDRPPKNIQYF	TGTGCCAGCAGTCTGGACAGGCCACCCAAAAACATTCAGTACTTC
TRBV6-8	TRBD1	-	TRBJ2-2	CASSPGTGKTGELFF	TGTGCCAGCAGTCCTGGGACAGGGAAAACCGGGGAGCTGTTTTTT
TRBV19	TRBD2	-	TRBJ2-1	CASSMIGGRSGEQFF	TGTGCCAGTAGTATGATAGGCGGGAGGAGTGGTGAGCAGTTCTTC
TRBV11-1	TRBD2	-	TRBJ2-3	CASSLGGTSGFTDTQYF	TGTGCCAGCAGCTTAGGGGGAACTAGCGGCTTCACAGATACGCAGTATTTT
TRBV29-1	TRBD1	many	TRBJ2-4	CSVGTGQLDIQYF	TGCAGCGTGGGGACAGGGCAATTGGACATTCAGTACTTC
TRBV29-1	-	-	TRBJ2-1	CSVDQGPRFF	TGCAGCGTTGATCAGGGCCCTCGGTTCTTC
TRBV5-4	TRBD1	few	TRBJ2-7	CASSPRTGGEQYF	TGTGCCAGCAGCCCCCGGACAGGTGGGGAGCAGTACTTC
TRBV7-9	TRBD1	-	TRBJ2-1	CASSVPPGQGKDEQFF	TGTGCCAGCAGCGTCCCCCCGGGACAGGGGAAGGATGAGCAGTTCTTC
TRBV7-6	TRBD2	many	TRBJ2-7	CASKKGLAGPYSEQYF	TGTGCCAGCAAAAAAGGACTAGCGGGACCCTACTCCGAGCAGTACTTC
TRBV11-2	-	few	TRBJ1-5	CARFKRRQPQHF	TGTGCCAGGTTTAAGAGGCGTCAGCCCCAGCATTTT
TRBV20-1	-	-	TRBJ1-5	CSALSYSVGLRNQPQHF	TGCAGTGCTTTATCCTACAGTGTCGGATTGAGGAATCAGCCCCAGCATTTT
TRBV25-1	-	-	TRBJ1-5	CASSEGGKSNQPQHF	TGTGCCAGCAGTGAGGGGGGCAAGAGCAATCAGCCCCAGCATTTT
TRBV2	TRBD2	-	TRBJ2-5	CASTAGTRPAPQETQYF	TGTGCCAGCACCGCCGGGACTAGACCCGCCCCCCAAGAGACCCAGTACTTC
TRBV20-1	-	many	TRBJ2-3	CRALAGSGTDTQYF	TGCAGAGCCCTGGCGGGGAGCGGCACAGATACGCAGTATTTT
TRBV12-3/TRBV12-4	-	few	TRBJ1-1	CASSFDAKSEAFF	TGTGCCAGCAGTTTCGACGCAAAGTCTGAAGCTTTCTTT
TRBV15	-	few	TRBJ2-1	CATSRDYSGDSSYNEQFF	TGTGCCACCAGCAGAGACTACTCGGGGGACAGCTCCTACAATGAGCAGTTCTTC
TRBV28	-	few	TRBJ1-5	CASSLYPGGNQPQHF	TGTGCCAGCAGTTTATACCCAGGGGGCAATCAGCCCCAGCATTTT
TRBV19	TRBD1	-	TRBJ1-5	CASTTGEFQPQHF	TGTGCCAGCACTACAGGGGAATTCCAGCCCCAGCATTTT
TRBV10-3	TRBD1	-	TRBJ2-1	CAIRSGTGGYNEQFF	TGTGCCATCAGGTCCGGGACAGGGGGCTACAATGAGCAGTTCTTC
TRBV12-3/TRBV12-4	TRBD1	few	TRBJ1-3	CASLDPGQPRPIYF	TGTGCCAGCCTCGACCCGGGACAGCCCCGTCCCATATATTTT